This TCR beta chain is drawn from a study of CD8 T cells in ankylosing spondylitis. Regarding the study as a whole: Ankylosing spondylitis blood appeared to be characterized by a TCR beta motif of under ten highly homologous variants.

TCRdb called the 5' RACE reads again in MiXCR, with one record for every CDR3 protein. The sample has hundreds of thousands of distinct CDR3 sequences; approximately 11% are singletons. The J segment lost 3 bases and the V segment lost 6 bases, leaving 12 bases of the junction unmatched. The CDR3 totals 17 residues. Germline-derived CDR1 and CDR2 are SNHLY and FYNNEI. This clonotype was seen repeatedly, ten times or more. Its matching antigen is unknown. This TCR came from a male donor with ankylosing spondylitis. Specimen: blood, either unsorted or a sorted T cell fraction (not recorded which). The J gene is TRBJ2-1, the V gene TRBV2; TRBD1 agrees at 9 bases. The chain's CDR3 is CASSFSADRGIYNEQFF. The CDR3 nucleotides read TGTGCCAGCAGCTTCAGTGCGGACAGGGGCATCTACAATGAGCAGTTCTTC.